These 8 T cell receptor beta chains came from one sample sequenced in a study of cytomegalovirus exposure and HLA in healthy donors. The PCR had 60 Vbeta and 13 Jbeta primers. Profiling relied on immunoSEQ multiplex PCR, and the TCRdb table lists in-frame clones only, not all of them. Of about 140,000 clones in the sample, roughly 10% were seen once. What was sequenced was PBMCs. These receptors all come from a man in his fifties in good health and CMV-seronegative.

This chain uses TRBV7-6 with TRBJ1-2, with 7 bases aligning to TRBD1. The CDR3 is made up of 16 amino acids. With 5 bases clipped from V and 7 bases from J, the junction kept 16 bases outside the gene matches. From germline, CDR1 is SGHVS and CDR2 FNYEAQ. The CDR3 loop reads CASSPRQGMGRPGYTF. The CDR3 bases are TGTGCCAGCAGCCCCCGACAGGGTATGGGACGTCCTGGCTACACCTTC.

The rearrangement uses TRBV6-5 and TRBJ2-7; D call uncertain. CDR1 and CDR2 from the germline V gene are MNHEY and SVGAGI. The V gene lost 8 bases and the J gene lost 4 bases, with 12 bases spanning the gap. The length of the CDR3 is 12 residues. CDR3 sequence (DNA): TGTGCCAGCGGCTCTAGTATGTACGAGCAGTACTTC. Protein product: CASGSSMYEQYF.

This clone was picked up a small number of times. This chain joins TRBV25-1 and TRBJ2-1, with D possibly matching TRBD2 (6 bases). The CDR3 loop spans 13 amino acids. Per germline, CDR1 MGHDK and CDR2 SYGVNS. V shed 4 bases and J shed 6 bases, with 10 bases lying between them. The CDR3 nucleotides read TGTGCCAGCAGTGTGCTAGCGATCAATGAGCAGTTCTTC. Amino acid sequence: CASSVLAINEQFF.

This chain uses TRBV6-5 with TRBJ2-7, with 8 bases matching TRBD1. Germline V gene data show CDR1 as MNHEY and CDR2 as SVGAGI. CDR3 length: 15 residues. J gave up 0 bases and V 5 bases, and 6 bases lay outside the gene matches. This CDR3 reads CASSPGQGLSYEQYF. In DNA, the CDR3 is TGTGCCAGCAGTCCAGGACAGGGCCTCTCCTACGAGCAGTACTTC.

Points on this clone: At one end, the junction sequence differs from germline, possibly due to a read error. Other nucleotide sequences from this sample produce the same CDR3. This sequence joins TRBV19 and TRBJ2-1; 9 nucleotides agree with TRBD1. The CDR3 spans 15 residues. Germline loops: CDR1 LNHDA, CDR2 SQIVND (reference sequence). CDR3 amino acids: CASSVDRGSYNEQFF. The DNA of the CDR3 is TGTGCCAGTAGTGTAGACAGGGGGTCCTACAATGAGCAGTTCTTC.

This clone appeared a few times. The V and J genes are TRBV5-1 and TRBJ2-2; TRBD1 matches 7 bases. J lost 2 bases, V lost 4 bases, and 5 bases had no gene match. The germline V gene encodes CDR1 SGHRS and CDR2 YFSETQ. The CDR3 has 15 amino acids. CDR3 DNA: TGCGCCAGCAGCCTGGGACAGAAAAACACCGGGGAGCTGTTTTTT. Residues: CASSLGQKNTGELFF.

The chain uses TRBV30 and TRBJ1-6, with 8 bases identical to TRBD1. V gave up 3 bases and J gave up 5 bases; unmatched junction bases: 9. The CDR3 consists of 16 residues. Germline V gives CDR1 GTSNPN, CDR2 SVGIG (reference sequence). The CDR3 DNA sequence: TGTGCCTGGAGCGCCGGACAGGGACAGGATAATTCACCCCTCCACTTT. This encodes CAWSAGQGQDNSPLHF.

The chain combines TRBV28 with TRBJ1-2, with 9 positions matching TRBD1. The length of the CDR3 is 14 residues. Per the germline V gene, CDR1 is MDHEN and CDR2 is SYDVKM. V lost 4 bases to trimming and J lost 7 bases; unmatched junction nucleotides: 7. The CDR3 sequence is CASSSGTGLFGYTF. The CDR3 DNA reads as TGTGCCAGCAGTTCCGGGACAGGGTTATTTGGCTACACCTTC.